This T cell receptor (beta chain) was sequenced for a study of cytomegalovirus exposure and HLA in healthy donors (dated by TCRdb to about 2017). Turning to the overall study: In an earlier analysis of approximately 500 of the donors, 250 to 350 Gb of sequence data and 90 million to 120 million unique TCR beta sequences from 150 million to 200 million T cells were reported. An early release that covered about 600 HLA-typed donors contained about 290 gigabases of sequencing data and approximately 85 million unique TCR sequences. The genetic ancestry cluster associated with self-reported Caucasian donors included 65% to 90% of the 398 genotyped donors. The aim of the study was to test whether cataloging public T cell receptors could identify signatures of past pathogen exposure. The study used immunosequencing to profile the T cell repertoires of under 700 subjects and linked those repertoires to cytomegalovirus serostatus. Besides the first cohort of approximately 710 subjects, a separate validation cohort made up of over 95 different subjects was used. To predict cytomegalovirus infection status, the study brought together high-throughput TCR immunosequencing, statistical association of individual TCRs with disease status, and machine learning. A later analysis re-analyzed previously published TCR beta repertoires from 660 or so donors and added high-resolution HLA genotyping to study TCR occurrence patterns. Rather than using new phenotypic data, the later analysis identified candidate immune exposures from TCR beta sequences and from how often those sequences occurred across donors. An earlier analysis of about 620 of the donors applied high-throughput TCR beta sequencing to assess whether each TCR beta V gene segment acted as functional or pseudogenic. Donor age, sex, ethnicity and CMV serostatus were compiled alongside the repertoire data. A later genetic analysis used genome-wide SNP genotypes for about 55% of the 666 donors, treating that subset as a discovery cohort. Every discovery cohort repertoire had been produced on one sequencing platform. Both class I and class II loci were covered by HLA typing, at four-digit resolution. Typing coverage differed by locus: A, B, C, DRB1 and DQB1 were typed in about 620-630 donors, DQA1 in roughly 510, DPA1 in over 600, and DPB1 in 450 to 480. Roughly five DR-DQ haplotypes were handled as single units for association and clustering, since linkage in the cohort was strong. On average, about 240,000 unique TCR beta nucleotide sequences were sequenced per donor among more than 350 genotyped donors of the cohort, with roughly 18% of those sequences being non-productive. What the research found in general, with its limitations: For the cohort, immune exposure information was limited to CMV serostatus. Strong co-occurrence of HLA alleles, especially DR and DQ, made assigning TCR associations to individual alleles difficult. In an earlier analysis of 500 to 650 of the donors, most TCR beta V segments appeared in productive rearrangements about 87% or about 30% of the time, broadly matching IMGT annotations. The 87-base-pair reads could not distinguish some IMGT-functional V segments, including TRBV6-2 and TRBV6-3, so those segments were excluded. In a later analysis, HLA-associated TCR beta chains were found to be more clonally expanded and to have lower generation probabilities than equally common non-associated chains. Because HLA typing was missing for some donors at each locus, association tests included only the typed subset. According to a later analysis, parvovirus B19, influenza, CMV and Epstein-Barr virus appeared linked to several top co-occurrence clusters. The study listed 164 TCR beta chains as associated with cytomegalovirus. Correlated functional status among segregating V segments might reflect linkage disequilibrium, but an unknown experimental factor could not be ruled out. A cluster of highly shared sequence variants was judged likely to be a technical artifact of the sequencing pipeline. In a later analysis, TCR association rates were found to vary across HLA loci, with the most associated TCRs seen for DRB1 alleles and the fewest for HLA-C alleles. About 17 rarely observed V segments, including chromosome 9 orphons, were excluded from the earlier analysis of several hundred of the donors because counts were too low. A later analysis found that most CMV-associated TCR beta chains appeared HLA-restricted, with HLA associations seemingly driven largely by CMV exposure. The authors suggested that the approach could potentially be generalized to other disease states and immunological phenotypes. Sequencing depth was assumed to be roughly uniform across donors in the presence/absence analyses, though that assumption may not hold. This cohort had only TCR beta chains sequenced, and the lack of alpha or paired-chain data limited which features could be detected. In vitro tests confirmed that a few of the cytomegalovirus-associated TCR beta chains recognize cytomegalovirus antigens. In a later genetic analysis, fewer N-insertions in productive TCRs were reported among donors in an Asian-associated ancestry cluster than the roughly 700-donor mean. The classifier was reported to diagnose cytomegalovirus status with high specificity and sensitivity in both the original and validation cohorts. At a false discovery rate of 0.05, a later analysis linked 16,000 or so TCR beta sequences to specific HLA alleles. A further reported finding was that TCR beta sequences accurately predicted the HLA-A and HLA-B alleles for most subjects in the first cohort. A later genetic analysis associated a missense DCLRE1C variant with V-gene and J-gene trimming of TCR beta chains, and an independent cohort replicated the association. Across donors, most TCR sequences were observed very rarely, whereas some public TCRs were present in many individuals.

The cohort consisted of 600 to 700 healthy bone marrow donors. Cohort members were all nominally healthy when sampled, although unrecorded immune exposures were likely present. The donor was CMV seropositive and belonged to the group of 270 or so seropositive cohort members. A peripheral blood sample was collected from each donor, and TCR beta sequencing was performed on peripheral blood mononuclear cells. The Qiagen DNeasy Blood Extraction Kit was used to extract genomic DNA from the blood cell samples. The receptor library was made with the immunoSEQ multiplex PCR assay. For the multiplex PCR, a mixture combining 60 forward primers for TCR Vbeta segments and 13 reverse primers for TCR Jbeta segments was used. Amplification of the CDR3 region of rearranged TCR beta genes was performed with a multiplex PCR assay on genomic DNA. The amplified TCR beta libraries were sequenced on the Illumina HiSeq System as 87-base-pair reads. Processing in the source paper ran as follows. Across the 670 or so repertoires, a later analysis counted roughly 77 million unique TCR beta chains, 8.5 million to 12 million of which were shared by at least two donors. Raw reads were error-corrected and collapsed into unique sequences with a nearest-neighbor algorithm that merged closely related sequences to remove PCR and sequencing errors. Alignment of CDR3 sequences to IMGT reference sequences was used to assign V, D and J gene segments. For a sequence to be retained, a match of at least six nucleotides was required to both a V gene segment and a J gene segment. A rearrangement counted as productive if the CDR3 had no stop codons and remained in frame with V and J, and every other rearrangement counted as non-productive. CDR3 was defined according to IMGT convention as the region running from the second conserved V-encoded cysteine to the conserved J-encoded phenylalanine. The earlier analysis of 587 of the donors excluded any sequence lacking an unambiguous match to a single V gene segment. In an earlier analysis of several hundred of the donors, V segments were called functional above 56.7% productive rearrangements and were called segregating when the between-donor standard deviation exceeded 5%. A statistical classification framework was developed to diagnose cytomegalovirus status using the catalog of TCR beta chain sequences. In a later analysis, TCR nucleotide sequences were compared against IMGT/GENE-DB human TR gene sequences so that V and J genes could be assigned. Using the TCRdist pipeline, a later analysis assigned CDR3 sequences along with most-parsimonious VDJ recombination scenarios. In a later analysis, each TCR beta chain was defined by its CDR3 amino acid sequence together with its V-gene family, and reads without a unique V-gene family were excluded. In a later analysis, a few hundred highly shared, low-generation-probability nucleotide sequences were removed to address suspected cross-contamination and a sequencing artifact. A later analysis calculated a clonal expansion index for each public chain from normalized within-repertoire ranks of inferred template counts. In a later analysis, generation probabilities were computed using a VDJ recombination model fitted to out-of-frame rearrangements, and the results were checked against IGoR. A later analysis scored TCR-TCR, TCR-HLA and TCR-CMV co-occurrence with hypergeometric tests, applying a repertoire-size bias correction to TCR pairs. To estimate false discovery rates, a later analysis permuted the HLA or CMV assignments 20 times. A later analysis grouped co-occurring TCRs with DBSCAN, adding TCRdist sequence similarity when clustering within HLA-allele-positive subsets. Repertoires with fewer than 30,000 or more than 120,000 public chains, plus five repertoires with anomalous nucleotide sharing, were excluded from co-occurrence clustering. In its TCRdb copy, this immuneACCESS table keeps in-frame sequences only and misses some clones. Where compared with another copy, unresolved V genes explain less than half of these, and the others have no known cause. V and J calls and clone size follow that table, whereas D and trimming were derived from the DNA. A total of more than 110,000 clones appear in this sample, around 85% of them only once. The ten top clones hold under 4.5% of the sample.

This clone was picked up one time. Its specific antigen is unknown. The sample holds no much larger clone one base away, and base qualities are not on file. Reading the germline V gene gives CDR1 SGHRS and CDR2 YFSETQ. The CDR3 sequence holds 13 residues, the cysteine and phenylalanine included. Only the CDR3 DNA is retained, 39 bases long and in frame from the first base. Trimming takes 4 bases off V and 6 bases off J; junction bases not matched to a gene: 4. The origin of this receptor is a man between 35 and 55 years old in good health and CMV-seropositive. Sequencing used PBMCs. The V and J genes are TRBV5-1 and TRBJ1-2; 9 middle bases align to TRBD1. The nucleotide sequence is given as TGCGCCAGCAGCCAACAGGGGGCAGATGGCTACACCTTC. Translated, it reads CASSQQGADGYTF. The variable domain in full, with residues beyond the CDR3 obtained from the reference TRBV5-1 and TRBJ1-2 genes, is KAGVTQTPRYLIKTRGQQVTLSCSPISGHRSVSWYQQTPGQGLQFLFEYFSETQRNKGNFPGRFSGRQFSNSRSEMNVSTLELGDSALYLCASSQQGADGYTFGSGTRLTVV.